This entry features one T cell receptor beta chain sequence. This record comes from a study of blood T cell repertoires in COVID-19. About the research overall: PBMCs, B-cell-depleted T cells, or T cells provided the cDNA or gDNA that made up the material.

In the original workflow: Amplified reference gene primers provided the basis for estimating nucleated cell counts. Only in-frame clones appear in the TCRdb table, and some are missing; sequencing was by immunoSEQ multiplex PCR. V and J calls and clone size are those listed in that table; D and trimming were worked out from the DNA. The repertoire holds over 85,000 clones, with more than 85% as singletons. Deletions cut 1 base from V and 0 bases from J, with 8 bases between. Germline lookup yields CDR1 SGHTS and CDR2 YDEGEE. The CDR3 is 15 amino acids. This rearrangement joins TRBV5-8 to TRBJ1-3, with D hard to call. The TCR sequence derives from a man aged 18 to 29 with acute or convalescent COVID-19. What was sequenced was peripheral blood. CDR3 DNA sequence: TGTGCCAGCAGCTTGAGGAGGGCCTCTGGAAACACCATATATTTT. It encodes CASSLRRASGNTIYF.